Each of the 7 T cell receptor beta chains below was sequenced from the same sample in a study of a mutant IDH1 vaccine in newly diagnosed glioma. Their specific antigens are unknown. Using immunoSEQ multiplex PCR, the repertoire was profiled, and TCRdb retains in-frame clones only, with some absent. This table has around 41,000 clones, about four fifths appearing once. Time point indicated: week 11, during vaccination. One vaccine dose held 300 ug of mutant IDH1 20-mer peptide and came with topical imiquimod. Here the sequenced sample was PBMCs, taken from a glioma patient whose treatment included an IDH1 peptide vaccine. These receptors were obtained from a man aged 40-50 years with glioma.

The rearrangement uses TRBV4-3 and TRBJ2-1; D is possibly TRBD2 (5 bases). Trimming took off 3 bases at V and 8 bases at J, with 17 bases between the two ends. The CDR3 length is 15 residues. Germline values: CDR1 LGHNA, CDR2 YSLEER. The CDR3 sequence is CASSQMKDFGDEQFF. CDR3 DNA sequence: TGCGCCAGCAGCCAGATGAAGGACTTCGGGGATGAGCAGTTCTTC.

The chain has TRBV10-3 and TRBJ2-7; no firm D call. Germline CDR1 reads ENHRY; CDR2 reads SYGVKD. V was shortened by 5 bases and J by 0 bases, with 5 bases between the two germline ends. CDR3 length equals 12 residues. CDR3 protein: CAISPPSYEQYF. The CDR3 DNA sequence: TGTGCCATCAGTCCGCCCTCCTACGAGCAGTACTTC.

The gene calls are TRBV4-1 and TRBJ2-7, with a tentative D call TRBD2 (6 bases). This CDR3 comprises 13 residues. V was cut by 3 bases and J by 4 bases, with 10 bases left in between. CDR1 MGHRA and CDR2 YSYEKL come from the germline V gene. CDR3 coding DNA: TGCGCCAGCAGCCACGGGACTCTGTACGAGCAGTACTTC. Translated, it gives CASSHGTLYEQYF.

CDR3 nucleotides: TGTGCCAGCAGCCAACAGGGTGGAACAGATACGCAGTATTTT. It encodes CASSQQGGTDTQYF. V gene TRBV7-2 combines with J gene TRBJ2-3, with TRBD1 as a possible D gene (6 bases). Germline V CDR1 and CDR2: SGHTA, FQGNSA. V was shortened by 5 bases and J by 3 bases, with 12 bases between the two germline ends. The CDR3 covers 14 residues.

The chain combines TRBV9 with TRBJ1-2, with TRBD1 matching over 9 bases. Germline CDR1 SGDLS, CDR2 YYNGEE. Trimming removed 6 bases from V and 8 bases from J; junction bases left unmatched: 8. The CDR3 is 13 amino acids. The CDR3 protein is CASTQGQGYGYTF. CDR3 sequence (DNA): TGTGCCAGCACGCAGGGACAGGGATACGGCTACACCTTC.

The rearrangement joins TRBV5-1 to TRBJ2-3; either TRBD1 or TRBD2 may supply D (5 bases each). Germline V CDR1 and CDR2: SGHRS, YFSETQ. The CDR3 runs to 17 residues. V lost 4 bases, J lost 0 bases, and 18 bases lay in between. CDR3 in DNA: TGCGCCAGCAGCCTAGATACCCAGGGACCTAGCACAGATACGCAGTATTTT. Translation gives CASSLDTQGPSTDTQYF.

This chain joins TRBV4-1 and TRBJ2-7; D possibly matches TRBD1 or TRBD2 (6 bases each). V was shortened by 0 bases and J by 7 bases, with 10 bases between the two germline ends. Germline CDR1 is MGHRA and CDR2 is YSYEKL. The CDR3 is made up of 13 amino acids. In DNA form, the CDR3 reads TGCGCCAGCAGCCAAGAAGGGGGGTGGGAGCAGTACTTC. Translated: CASSQEGGWEQYF.